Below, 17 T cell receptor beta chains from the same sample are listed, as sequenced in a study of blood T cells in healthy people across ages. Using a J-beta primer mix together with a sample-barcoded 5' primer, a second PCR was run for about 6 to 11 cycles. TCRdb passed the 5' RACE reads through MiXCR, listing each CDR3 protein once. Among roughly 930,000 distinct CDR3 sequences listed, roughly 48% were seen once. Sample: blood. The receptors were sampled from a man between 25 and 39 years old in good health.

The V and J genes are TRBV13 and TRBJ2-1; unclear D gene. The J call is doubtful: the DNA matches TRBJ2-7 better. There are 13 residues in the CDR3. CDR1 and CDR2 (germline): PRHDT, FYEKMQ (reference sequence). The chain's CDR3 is CASSAAYSYEQYF. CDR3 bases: TGTGCCAGCAGCGCCGCATACTCCTACGAGCAGTACTTC.

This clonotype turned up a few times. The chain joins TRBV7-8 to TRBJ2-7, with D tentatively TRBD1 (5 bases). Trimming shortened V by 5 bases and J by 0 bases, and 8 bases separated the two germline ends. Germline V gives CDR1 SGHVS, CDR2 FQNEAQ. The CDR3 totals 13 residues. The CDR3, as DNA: TGTGCCAGCAGCACGACAGTCTCCTACGAGCAGTACTTC. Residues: CASSTTVSYEQYF.

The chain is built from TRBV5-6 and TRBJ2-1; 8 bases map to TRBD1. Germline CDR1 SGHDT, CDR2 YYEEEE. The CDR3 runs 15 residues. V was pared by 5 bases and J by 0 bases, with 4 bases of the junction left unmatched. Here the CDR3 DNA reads TGTGCCAGCAGAGATACAGGGGGCTCCTACAATGAGCAGTTCTTC. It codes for CASRDTGGSYNEQFF.

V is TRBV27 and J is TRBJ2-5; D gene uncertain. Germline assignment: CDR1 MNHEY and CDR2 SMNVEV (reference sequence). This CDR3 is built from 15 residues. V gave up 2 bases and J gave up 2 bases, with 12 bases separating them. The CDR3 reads CASSLRSWDQETQYF. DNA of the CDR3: TGTGCCAGCAGTTTAAGGAGCTGGGATCAAGAGACCCAGTACTTC.

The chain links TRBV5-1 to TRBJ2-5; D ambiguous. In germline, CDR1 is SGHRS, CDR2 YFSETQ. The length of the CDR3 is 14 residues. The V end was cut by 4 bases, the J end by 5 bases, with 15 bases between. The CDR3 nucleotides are TGCGCCAGCAGCCCCCGGGCCCCCGGGGAGACCCAGTACTTC. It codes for CASSPRAPGETQYF.

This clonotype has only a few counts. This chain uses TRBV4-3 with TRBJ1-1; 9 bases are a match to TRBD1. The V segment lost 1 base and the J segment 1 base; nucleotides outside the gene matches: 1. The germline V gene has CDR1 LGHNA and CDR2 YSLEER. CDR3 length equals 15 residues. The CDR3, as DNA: TGCGCCAGCAGCCAAGGGGACAGGGCGAACACTGAAGCTTTCTTT. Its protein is CASSQGDRANTEAFF.

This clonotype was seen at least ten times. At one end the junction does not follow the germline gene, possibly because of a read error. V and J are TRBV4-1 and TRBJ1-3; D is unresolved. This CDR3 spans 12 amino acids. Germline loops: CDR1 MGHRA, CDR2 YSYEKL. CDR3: CASSQAGNTIYF. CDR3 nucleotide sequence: TGTGCCAGCAGCCAAGCAGGAAACACCATATATTTT.

CDR3 in DNA: TGCGCCAGCAGCTCCTCCGGGACAGGGGGCTACAATGCCTACGAGCAGTACTTC. Protein sequence: CASSSSGTGGYNAYEQYF. V gene TRBV5-1 combines with J gene TRBJ2-5, with 12 bases lining up with TRBD1. With the DNA end fitting TRBJ2-7 better, the J assignment may be wrong. The CDR3 runs to 18 residues. From germline, CDR1 is SGHRS and CDR2 YFSETQ.

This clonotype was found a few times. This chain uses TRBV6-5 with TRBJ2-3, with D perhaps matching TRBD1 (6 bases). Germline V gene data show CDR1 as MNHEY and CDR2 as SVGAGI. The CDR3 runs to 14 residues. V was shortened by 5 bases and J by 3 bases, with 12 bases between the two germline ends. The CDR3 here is CASSPPDSTDTQYF. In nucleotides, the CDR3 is TGTGCCAGCAGTCCCCCGGACAGTACAGATACGCAGTATTTT.

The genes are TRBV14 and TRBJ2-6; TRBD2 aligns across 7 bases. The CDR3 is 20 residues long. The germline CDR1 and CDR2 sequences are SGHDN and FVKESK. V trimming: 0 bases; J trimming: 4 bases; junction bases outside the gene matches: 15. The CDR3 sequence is CASSQDSGGGYIPGANVLTF. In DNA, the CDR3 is TGTGCCAGCAGCCAAGACTCAGGCGGGGGTTACATCCCCGGGGCCAACGTCCTGACTTTC. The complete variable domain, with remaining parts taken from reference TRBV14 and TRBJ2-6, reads EAGVTQFPSHSVIEKGQTVTLRCDPISGHDNLYWYRRVMGKEIKFLLHFVKESKQDESGMPNNRFLAERTGGTYSTLKVQPAELEDSGVYFCASSQDSGGGYIPGANVLTFGAGSRLTVL.

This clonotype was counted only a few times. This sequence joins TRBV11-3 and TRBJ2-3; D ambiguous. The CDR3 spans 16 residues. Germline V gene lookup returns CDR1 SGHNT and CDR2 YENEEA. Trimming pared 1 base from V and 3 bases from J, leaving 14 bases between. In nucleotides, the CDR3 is TGTGCCAGCAGCTTAGGGGGTGTCCGCTCGACAGATACGCAGTATTTT. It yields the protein CASSLGGVRSTDTQYF.

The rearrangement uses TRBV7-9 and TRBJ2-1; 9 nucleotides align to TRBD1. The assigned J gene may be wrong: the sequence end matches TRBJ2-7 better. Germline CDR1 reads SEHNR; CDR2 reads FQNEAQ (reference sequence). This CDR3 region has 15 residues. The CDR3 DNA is TGTGCCAGCAGCTTAGGGGACAGGGATTACAATGAGCAGTACTTC. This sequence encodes CASSLGDRDYNEQYF.

CDR3 in DNA: TGCAGTGCTAGAGATCCTTCAGGGTGGCAAGAGACCCAGTACTTC. This encodes CSARDPSGWQETQYF. The V and J genes are TRBV20-1 and TRBJ2-5; tentative D call: TRBD1 (5 bases). This CDR3 is 15 amino acids long. Germline-derived CDR1 and CDR2 are DFQATT and SNEGSKA (reference sequence). Trimming left V 0 bases short and J 2 bases short, with 13 bases between.

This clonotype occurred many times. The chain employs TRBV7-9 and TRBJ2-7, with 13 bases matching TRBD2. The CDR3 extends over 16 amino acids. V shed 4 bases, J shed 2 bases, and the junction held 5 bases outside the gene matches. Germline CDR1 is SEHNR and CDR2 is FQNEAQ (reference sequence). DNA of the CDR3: TGTGCCAGCAGCTCATCACTAGCGGGGGGGCCCTACGAGCAGTACTTC. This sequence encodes CASSSSLAGGPYEQYF.

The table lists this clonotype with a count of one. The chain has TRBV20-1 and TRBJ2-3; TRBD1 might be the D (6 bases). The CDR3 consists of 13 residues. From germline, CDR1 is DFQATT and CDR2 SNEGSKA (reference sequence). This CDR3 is CRGAQSSTDTQYF. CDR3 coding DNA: TGCAGGGGGGCCCAGTCTAGCACAGATACGCAGTATTTT.

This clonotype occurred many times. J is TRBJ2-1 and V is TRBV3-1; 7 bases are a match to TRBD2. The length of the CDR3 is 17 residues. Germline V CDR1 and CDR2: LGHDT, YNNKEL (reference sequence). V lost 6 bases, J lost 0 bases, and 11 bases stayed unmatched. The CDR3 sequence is CASSPLTSASSYNEQFF. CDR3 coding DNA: TGTGCCAGCAGTCCTCTTACTAGCGCGAGCTCCTACAATGAGCAGTTCTTC.

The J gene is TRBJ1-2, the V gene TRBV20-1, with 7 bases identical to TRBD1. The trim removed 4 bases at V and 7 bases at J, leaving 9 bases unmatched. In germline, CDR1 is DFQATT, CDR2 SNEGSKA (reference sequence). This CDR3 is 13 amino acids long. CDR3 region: CSATPTGKAGYTF. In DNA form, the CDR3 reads TGCAGTGCTACTCCGACAGGGAAGGCTGGCTACACCTTC.